The clone carrying this T cell receptor beta chain showed up just a few times. Antigen specificity is unknown. The sample belongs to a study of T cell repertoires in cytomegalovirus infection. The V segment lost 6 bases and the J segment 2 bases; nucleotides outside the gene matches: 6. Germline assignment: CDR1 LGHDT and CDR2 YNNKEL (reference sequence). This CDR3 is 14 amino acids long. TCRdb reprocessed the reads with MiXCR, giving one entry per CDR3 protein. The sample holds about 210,000 distinct CDR3 sequences, approximately 7% seen once. Findings and caveats of the study: Cumulative public TCR beta family frequency identified carriers of CMV plus the relevant HLA.

This TCR derives from a human donor in good health (CMV status not recorded). Some clones in this sample may be carry-over from other donors' samples. Sequenced input: PBMCs. The rearrangement joins TRBV3-1 to TRBJ2-7; 8 bases are a match to TRBD1. The CDR3 bases are TGTGCCAGCAGGAAACAGGGGGGCGCCTACGAGCAGTACTTC. Its translation is CASRKQGGAYEQYF.